Sequencing of this T cell receptor beta chain was carried out in a study of T cell repertoires in cytomegalovirus infection. Overall study context: Indications of both CMV infection and matching HLA type were provided by public TCR beta signatures. Points from the study as a whole: HLA-C-restricted CMV clonotypes gave the most frequent clonotype in two of eight donors. People with CMV and the relevant HLA were identified by cumulative public TCR beta family frequency.

This clonotype showed up many times. The antigen remains unidentified. TCRdb re-derived calls from the reads in MiXCR, one entry per CDR3 protein. The data contain around 250,000 distinct CDR3 sequences, 15% to 20% of them singletons. The CDR3 totals 21 residues. Trimming took 1 base from V and 0 from J; bases not matched to a gene: 11. Looked up from germline, CDR1 is SGHAT and CDR2 is FQNNGV. The source material was CD8+ T cells from PBMCs. The chain has TRBV11-2 and TRBJ2-1; TRBD2 matches at 14 bases. The clonotype comes from a human donor in good health (CMV status not recorded). Some clones in this sample may be carry-over from other donors' samples. The CDR3 DNA follows: TGTGCCAGCAGCTTAGGCTTCTTGGGGACTAGCGGGGGAAGCTCCTACAATGAGCAGTTCTTC. Protein: CASSLGFLGTSGGSSYNEQFF.